Listed here are 9 T cell receptor beta chains from one sample, sequenced in a study of early T cells in non-severe SARS-CoV-2 infection. Each CDR3 protein is one row after TCRdb ran MiXCR on the 5' RACE reads. The data show about 60,000 distinct CDR3 sequences, roughly 10% seen once. Sequences were obtained from whole blood. The receptors were gathered from an adult who was a healthcare worker with PCR-confirmed SARS-CoV-2 infection or an uninfected control (not recorded which).

Only a few counts were recorded for this clonotype. CDR3 amino acids: CAISMDRFQPQHF. DNA for the CDR3: TGTGCCATCAGTATGGACAGGTTCCAGCCCCAGCATTTT. The J gene is TRBJ1-5, the V gene TRBV10-3; the match to TRBD1 covers 7 bases. V lost 5 bases, J lost 7 bases, and 5 bases stayed unmatched. Germline loops: CDR1 ENHRY, CDR2 SYGVKD. The CDR3 loop spans 13 amino acids.

This clonotype occurred many times. The chain couples TRBV25-1 to TRBJ2-7; the D gene is possibly TRBD1 (6 bases). V lost 6 bases and J lost 5, with 14 bases in between. Germline CDR1 reads MGHDK; CDR2 reads SYGVNS. CDR3 length: 13 residues. CDR3 region: CASRTAGAHEQYF. CDR3 in DNA: TGTGCCAGCAGGACCGCAGGGGCCCACGAGCAGTACTTC.

This clonotype has a count of ten or more. V gene TRBV29-1 combines with J gene TRBJ2-6; no clear D gene. Trimming left V 0 bases short and J 1 base short, with 7 bases between. In germline, CDR1 is SQVTM, CDR2 ANQGSEA. CDR3 size: 15 residues. This chain's CDR3 is CSVEDRSSGANVLTF. The CDR3 DNA reads TGCAGCGTTGAAGATCGGAGTTCTGGGGCCAACGTCCTGACTTTC.

V gene TRBV30 combines with J gene TRBJ2-2; tentative D call: TRBD2 (6 bases). From germline, CDR1 is GTSNPN and CDR2 SVGIG (reference sequence). V was clipped by 0 bases and J by 8 bases, with 10 bases between them. The CDR3 has 13 residues. The CDR3 is CAWSVQAGGELFF. The DNA for the CDR3 is TGTGCCTGGAGTGTACAGGCGGGAGGGGAGCTGTTTTTT. Combining the CDR3 with reference TRBV30 and TRBJ2-2 gives the whole variable domain SQTIHQWPATLVQPVGSPLSLECTVEGTSNPNLYWYRQAAGRGLQLLFYSVGIGQISSEVPQNLSASRPQDRQFILSSKKLLLSDSGFYLCAWSVQAGGELFFGEGSRLTVL.

This clonotype was seen a few times. This chain connects TRBV5-1 to TRBJ2-7, with unresolved D. The CDR3 has 14 amino acids. CDR1 and CDR2 (germline): SGHRS, YFSETQ. Trimming took 0 bases from V and 1 from J, leaving 8 bases between them. The CDR3 sequence: CASSLDSESYEQYF. The DNA of the CDR3 is TGCGCCAGCAGCTTGGACTCGGAGTCCTACGAGCAGTACTTC. The variable domain in full, with the rest retrieved from reference TRBV5-1 and TRBJ2-7, is KAGVTQTPRYLIKTRGQQVTLSCSPISGHRSVSWYQQTPGQGLQFLFEYFSETQRNKGNFPGRFSGRQFSNSRSEMNVSTLELGDSALYLCASSLDSESYEQYFGPGTRLTVT.

Ten or more counts support this clonotype. This chain joins TRBV12-3 or TRBV12-4 and TRBJ2-7; weak D call: TRBD2 (6 bases). The V gene lost 6 bases and the J gene lost 2 bases, with 14 bases spanning the gap. The CDR3 length is 14 residues. The CDR3 reads CASSPGGLTYEQYF. The CDR3 DNA is TGTGCCAGCAGCCCCGGAGGGTTAACCTACGAGCAGTACTTC.

This clonotype was seen at least ten times. This sequence joins TRBV6-6 and TRBJ2-3, with TRBD2 matching 10 bases. The CDR3 runs 14 residues. Looked up from germline, CDR1 is MNHNY and CDR2 is SVGAGI (reference sequence). V shed 6 bases and J 5 bases; nucleotides not matched to a gene: 5. CDR3 bases: TGTGCCAGCAGCCAAGCGGGAGGGGAAGATACGCAGTATTTT. Protein: CASSQAGGEDTQYF.

There are many counts of this clonotype. The CDR3 region has the DNA TGCAGCGTCGACCCCACAGGGGGCCGTTATGGCTACACCTTC. Encoded protein: CSVDPTGGRYGYTF. The chain uses TRBV29-1 and TRBJ1-2; TRBD1 matches 9 bases. With V trimmed by 6 bases and J by 5 bases, 10 bases remained unmatched. Germline V lookup: CDR1 SQVTM, CDR2 ANQGSEA. The length of the CDR3 is 14 residues.

The table lists this clonotype with many counts. This chain links TRBV4-3 with TRBJ1-6; D not certain. The CDR3 is 13 amino acids. Trimming took off 1 base at V and 9 bases at J, with 7 bases between the two ends. Per germline, CDR1 LGHNA and CDR2 YSLEER. The CDR3 DNA follows: TGCGCCAGCAGCCAAGCTCCGATTTCACCCCTCCACTTT. It encodes CASSQAPISPLHF.